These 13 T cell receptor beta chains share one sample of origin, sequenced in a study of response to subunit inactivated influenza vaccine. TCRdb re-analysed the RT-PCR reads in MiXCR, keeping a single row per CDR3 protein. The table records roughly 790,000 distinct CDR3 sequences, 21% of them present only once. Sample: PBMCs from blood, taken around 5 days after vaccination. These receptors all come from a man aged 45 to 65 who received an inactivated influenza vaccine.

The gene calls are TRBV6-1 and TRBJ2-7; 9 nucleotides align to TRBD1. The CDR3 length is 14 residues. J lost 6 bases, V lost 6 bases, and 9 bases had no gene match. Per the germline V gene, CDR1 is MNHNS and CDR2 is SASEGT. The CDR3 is CASRGTGRHVEQYF. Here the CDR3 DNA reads TGTGCCAGCAGAGGGACAGGGCGACACGTCGAGCAGTACTTC.

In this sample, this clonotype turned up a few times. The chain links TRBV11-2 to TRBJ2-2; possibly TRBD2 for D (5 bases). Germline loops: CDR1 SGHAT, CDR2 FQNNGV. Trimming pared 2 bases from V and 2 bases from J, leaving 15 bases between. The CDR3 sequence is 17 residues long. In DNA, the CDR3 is TGTGCCAGCAGCTTACAGGACTCCCAGCTAAACACCGGGGAGCTGTTTTTT. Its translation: CASSLQDSQLNTGELFF. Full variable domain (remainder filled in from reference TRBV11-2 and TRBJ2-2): EAGVAQSPRYKIIEKRQSVAFWCNPISGHATLYWYQQILGQGPKLLIQFQNNGVVDDSQLPKDRFSAERLKGVDSTLKIQPAKLEDSAVYLCASSLQDSQLNTGELFFGEGSRLTVL.

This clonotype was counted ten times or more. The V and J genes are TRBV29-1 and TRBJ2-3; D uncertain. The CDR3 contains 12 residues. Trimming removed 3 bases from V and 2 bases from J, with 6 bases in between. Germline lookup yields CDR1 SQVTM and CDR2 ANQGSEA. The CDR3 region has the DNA TGCAGCGTTGAGGCAAACACAGATACGCAGTATTTT. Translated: CSVEANTDTQYF.

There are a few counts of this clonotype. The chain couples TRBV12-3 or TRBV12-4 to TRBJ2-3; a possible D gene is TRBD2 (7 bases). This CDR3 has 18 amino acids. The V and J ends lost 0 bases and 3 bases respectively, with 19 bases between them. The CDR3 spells CASSLAPAGALFTDTQYF. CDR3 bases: TGTGCCAGCAGTTTAGCGCCTGCGGGGGCCCTCTTTACAGATACGCAGTATTTT.

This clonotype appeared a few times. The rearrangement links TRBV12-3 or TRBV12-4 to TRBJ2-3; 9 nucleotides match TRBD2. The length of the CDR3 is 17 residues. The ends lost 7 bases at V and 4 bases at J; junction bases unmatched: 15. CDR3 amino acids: CASIQRPPGLASDTQYF. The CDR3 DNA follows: TGTGCCAGCATTCAAAGACCTCCGGGACTAGCTTCAGATACGCAGTATTTT.

The CDR3 sequence is CASSPYATGSYEQYF. As DNA, the CDR3 is TGTGCCAGCAGCCCTTACGCGACAGGCTCCTACGAGCAGTACTTC. V and J are TRBV3-1 and TRBJ2-7, with D tentatively TRBD1 (6 bases). V lost 4 bases to trimming and J lost 0 bases, with 13 bases between them. The germline V gene encodes CDR1 LGHDT and CDR2 YNNKEL (reference sequence). The CDR3 is made up of 15 amino acids.

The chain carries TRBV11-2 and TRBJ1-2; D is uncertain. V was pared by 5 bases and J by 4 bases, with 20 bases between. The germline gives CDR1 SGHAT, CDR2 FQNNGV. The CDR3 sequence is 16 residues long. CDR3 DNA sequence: TGTGCCAGCAGCCCGCCGTTGGGAGCGGAGGGCTATGGCTACACCTTC. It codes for CASSPPLGAEGYGYTF.

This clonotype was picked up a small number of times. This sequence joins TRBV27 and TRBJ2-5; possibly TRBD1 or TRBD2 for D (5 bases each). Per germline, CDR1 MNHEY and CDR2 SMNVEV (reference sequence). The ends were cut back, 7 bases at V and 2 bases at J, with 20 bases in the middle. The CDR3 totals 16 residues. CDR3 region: CASTPYQGWGQETQYF. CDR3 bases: TGTGCCAGCACCCCATACCAGGGCTGGGGGCAAGAGACCCAGTACTTC.

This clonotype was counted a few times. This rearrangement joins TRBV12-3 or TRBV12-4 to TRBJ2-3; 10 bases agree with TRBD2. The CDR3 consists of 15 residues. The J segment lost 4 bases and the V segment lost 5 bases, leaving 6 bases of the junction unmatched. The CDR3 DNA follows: TGTGCCAGCAGTCCACTAGCGGGATGGGCAGATACGCAGTATTTT. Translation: CASSPLAGWADTQYF.

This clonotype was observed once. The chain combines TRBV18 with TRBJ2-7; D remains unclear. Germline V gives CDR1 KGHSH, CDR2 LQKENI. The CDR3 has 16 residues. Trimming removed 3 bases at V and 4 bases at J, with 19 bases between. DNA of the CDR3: TGTGCCAGCTCACCCCCCGCGGTCACCTATGGGTACGAGCAGTACTTC. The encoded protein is CASSPPAVTYGYEQYF.

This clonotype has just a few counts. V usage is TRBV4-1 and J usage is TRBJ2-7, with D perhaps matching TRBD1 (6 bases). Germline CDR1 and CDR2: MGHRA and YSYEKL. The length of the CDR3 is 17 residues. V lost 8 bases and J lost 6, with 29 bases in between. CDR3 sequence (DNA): TGCGCCAGCCGCTCCCAGGAAAAAGGGGGTCTCACTACCGAGCAGTACTTC. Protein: CASRSQEKGGLTTEQYF.

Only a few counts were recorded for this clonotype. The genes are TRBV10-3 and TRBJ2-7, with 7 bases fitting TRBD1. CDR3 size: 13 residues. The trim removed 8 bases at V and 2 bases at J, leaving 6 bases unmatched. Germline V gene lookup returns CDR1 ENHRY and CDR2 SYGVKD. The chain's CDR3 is CAIAPTGPYEQYF. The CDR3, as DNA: TGTGCCATCGCGCCGACAGGGCCCTACGAGCAGTACTTC.

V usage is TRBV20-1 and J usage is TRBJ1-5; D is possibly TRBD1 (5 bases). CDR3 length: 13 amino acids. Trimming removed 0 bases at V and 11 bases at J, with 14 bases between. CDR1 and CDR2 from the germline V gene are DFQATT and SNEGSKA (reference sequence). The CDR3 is CSARDKMGRAQHF. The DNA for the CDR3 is TGCAGTGCTAGAGATAAAATGGGACGGGCCCAGCATTTT.